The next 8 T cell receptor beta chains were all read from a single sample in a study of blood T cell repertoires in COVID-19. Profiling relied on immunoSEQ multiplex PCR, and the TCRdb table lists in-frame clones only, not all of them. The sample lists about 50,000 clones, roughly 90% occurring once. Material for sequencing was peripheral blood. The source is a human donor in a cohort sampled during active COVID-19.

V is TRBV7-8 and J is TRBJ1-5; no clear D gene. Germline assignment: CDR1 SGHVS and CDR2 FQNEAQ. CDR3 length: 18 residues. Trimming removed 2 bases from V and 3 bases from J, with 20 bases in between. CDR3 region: CASSLIRREGFNNQPQHF. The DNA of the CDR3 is TGTGCCAGCAGCTTAATTCGTCGTGAGGGCTTTAACAATCAGCCCCAGCATTTT.

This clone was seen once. Written as DNA, the CDR3 is TGTGCCAGCAGCGGGGGACTAGTGGGGACCCACGAGCAGTACTTC. This encodes CASSGGLVGTHEQYF. The chain has TRBV9 and TRBJ2-7, with 8 bases lining up with TRBD2. V dropped 3 bases and J dropped 5; count of bases not matched to a gene: 10. This CDR3 is built from 15 residues. Looked up from germline, CDR1 is SGDLS and CDR2 is YYNGEE.

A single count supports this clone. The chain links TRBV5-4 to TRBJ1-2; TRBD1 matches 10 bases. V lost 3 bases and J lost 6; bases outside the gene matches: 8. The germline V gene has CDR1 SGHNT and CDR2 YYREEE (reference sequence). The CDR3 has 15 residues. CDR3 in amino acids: CASSSDRGQRDGYTF. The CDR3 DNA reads TGTGCCAGCAGCTCCGACAGGGGGCAACGAGATGGCTACACCTTC. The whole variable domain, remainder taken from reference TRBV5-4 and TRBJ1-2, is ETGVTQSPTHLIKTRGQQVTLRCSSQSGHNTVSWYQQALGQGPQFIFQYYREEENGRGNFPPRFSGLQFPNYSSELNVNALELDDSALYLCASSSDRGQRDGYTFGSGTRLTVV.

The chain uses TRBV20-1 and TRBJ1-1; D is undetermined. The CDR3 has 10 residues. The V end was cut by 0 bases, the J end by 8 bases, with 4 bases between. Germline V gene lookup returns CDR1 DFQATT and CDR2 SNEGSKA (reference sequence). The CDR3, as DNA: TGCAGTGCTAGAGAACGGGAAGCTTTCTTT. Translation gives CSAREREAFF.

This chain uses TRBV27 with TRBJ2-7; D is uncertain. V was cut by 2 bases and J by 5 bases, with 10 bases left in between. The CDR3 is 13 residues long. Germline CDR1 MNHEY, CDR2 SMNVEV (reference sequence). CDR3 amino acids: CASSLTSRNEQYF. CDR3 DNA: TGTGCCAGCAGTTTAACGAGTAGAAACGAGCAGTACTTC.

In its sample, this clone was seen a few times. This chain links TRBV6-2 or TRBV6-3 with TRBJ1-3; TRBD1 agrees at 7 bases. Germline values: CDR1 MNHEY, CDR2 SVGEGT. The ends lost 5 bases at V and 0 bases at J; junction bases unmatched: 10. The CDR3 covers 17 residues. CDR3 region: CASSMGTAYFSGNTIYF. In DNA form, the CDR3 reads TGTGCCAGCAGTATGGGGACAGCTTATTTCTCTGGAAACACCATATATTTT.

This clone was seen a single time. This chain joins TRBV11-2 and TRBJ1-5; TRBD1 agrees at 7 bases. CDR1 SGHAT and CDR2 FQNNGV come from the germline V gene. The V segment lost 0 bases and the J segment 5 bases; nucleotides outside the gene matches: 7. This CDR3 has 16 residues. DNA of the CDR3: TGTGCCAGCAGCTTAGATGGAGGGGGCGCATATCAGCCCCAGCATTTT. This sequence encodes CASSLDGGGAYQPQHF.

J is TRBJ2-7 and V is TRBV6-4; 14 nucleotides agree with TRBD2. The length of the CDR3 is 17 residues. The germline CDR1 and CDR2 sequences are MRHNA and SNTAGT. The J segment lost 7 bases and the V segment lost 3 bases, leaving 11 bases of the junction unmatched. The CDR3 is CASSDYKTSGRGGEQYF. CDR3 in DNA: TGTGCCAGCAGTGATTATAAGACTAGCGGGAGGGGAGGTGAGCAGTACTTC.